This T cell receptor beta chain was documented in a study of blood T cells in healthy people across ages. Combining a sample-barcoded 5' primer with a J-beta primer mix, a second PCR ran for roughly 7 to 12 cycles. TCRdb re-called the 5' RACE reads with MiXCR, one entry per CDR3 protein. The table records more than 550,000 distinct CDR3 sequences, about a fifth of them present only once. Whole-study findings and limits: Both naive CD4+ cell counts and diversity were greater in long-lived donors than in aged donors. As age increased, TCR beta diversity per million T cells fell in a roughly linear fashion.

The CDR3 has 14 amino acids. The V gene lost 3 bases and the J gene lost 4 bases, with 15 bases spanning the gap. Germline values: CDR1 GTSNPN, CDR2 SVGIG (reference sequence). A minimum of 6.5 million PBMCs was isolated per sample. Worth noting for this clonotype: The antigen is undetermined.

The chain uses TRBV30 and TRBJ1-2; D gene uncertain. The sample comprised blood. This receptor was taken from a man aged 65 to 85 in good health. CDR3 region: CAWSPMGGSYGYTF. As DNA, the CDR3 is TGTGCCTGGAGCCCGATGGGCGGGAGCTATGGCTACACCTTC. The full variable domain, its missing parts supplied by reference TRBV30 and TRBJ1-2, is SQTIHQWPATLVQPVGSPLSLECTVEGTSNPNLYWYRQAAGRGLQLLFYSVGIGQISSEVPQNLSASRPQDRQFILSSKKLLLSDSGFYLCAWSPMGGSYGYTFGSGTRLTVV.